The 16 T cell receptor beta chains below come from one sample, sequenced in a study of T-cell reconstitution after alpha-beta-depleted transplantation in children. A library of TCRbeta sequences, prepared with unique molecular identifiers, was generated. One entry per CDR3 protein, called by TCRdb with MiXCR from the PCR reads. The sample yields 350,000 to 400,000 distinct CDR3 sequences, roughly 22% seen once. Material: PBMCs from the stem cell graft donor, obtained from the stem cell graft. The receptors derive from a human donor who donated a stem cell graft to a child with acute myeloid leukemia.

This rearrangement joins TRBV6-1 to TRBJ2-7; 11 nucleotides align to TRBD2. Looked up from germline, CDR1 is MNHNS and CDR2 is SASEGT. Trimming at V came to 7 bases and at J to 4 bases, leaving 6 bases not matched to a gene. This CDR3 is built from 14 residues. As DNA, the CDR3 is TGTGCCAGCACGGCCGGGACTAGCGGATACGAGCAGTACTTC. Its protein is CASTAGTSGYEQYF.

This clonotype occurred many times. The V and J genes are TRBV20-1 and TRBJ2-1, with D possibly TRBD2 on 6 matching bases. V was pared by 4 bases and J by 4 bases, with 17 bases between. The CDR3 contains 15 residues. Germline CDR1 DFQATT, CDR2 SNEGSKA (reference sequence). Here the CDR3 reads CSATIRAGNYNEQFF. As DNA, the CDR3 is TGCAGTGCTACCATCCGGGCGGGGAATTACAATGAGCAGTTCTTC.

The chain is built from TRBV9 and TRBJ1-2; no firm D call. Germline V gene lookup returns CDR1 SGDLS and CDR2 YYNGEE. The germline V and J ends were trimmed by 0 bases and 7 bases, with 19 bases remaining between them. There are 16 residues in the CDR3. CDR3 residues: CASSVAGETSAGGYTF. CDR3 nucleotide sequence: TGTGCCAGCAGCGTAGCTGGCGAGACGTCGGCGGGTGGCTACACCTTC. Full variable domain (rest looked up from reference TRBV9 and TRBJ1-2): DSGVTQTPKHLITATGQRVTLRCSPRSGDLSVYWYQQSLDQGLQFLIQYYNGEERAKGNILERFSAQQFPDLHSELNLSSLELGDSALYFCASSVAGETSAGGYTFGSGTRLTVV.

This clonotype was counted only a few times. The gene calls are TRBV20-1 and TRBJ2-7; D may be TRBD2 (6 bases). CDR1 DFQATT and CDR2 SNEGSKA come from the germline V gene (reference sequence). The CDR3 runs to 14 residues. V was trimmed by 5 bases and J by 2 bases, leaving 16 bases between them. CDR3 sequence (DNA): TGCAGTGCTCCCGGGACTCCTTCAACCTACGAGCAGTACTTC. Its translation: CSAPGTPSTYEQYF.

CDR3 in amino acids: CASSLNDPNEQFF. CDR3 nucleotide sequence: TGTGCCAGCAGCTTAAATGACCCCAATGAGCAGTTCTTC. The chain joins TRBV11-2 to TRBJ2-1; no clear D. The CDR3 covers 13 residues. With 2 bases removed from V and 6 bases from J, the gap between germline ends came to 8 bases. Germline V gives CDR1 SGHAT, CDR2 FQNNGV.

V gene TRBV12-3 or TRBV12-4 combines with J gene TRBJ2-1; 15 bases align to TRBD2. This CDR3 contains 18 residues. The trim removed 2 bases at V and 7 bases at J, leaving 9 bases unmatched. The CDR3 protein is CASSLFGLAGGPGNEQFF. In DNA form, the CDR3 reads TGTGCCAGCAGTTTATTCGGACTAGCGGGAGGGCCAGGGAATGAGCAGTTCTTC.

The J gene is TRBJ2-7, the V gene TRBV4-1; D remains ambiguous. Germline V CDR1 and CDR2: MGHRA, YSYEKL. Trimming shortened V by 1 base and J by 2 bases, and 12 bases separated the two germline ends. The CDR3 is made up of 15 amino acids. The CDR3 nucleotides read TGCGCCAGCAGCCAAGGCCTTGAGGCAGCCTACGAGCAGTACTTC. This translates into CASSQGLEAAYEQYF.

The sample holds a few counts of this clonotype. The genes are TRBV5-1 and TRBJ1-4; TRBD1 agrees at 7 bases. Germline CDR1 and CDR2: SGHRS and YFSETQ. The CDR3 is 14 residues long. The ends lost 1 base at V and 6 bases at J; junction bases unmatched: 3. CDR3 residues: CASSLSGGDEKLFF. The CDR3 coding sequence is TGCGCCAGCAGCTTGTCAGGGGGTGATGAAAAACTGTTTTTT.

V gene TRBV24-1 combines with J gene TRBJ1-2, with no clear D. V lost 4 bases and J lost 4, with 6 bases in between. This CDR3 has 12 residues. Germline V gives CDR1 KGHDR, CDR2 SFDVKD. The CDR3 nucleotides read TGTGCCACCAGTGAGGGAGTCTATGGCTACACCTTC. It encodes CATSEGVYGYTF.

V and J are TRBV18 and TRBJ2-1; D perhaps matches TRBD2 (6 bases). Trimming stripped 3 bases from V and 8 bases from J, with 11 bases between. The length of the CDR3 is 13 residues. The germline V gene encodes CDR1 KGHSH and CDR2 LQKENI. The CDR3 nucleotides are TGTGCCAGCTCACCTTGGACTATCGATGAGCAGTTCTTC. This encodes CASSPWTIDEQFF.

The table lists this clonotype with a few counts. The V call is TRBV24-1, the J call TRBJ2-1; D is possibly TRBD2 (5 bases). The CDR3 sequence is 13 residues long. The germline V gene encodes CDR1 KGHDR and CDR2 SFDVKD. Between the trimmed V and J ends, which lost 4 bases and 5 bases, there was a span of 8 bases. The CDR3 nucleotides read TGTGCCACCAGTGACGGAGGAGACAATGAGCAGTTCTTC. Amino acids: CATSDGGDNEQFF.

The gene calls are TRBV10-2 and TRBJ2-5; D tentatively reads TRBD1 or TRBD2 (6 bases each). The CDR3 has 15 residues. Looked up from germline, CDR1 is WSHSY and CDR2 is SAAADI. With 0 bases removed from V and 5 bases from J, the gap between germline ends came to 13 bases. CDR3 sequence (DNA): TGCGCCAGCAGTGAGTCCCCGGGGGCTTGGGAGACCCAGTACTTC. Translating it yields CASSESPGAWETQYF.

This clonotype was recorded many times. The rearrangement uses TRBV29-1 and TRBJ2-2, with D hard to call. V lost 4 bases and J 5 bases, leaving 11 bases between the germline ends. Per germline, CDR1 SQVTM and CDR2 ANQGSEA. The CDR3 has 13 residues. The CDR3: CSVAAGRTGELFF. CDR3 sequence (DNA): TGCAGCGTTGCGGCAGGAAGGACCGGGGAGCTGTTTTTT.

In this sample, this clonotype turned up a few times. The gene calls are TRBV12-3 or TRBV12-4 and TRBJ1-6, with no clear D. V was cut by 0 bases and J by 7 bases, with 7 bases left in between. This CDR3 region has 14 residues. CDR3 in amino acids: CASSLASRNSPLHF. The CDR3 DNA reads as TGTGCCAGCAGTTTAGCGTCAAGGAATTCACCCCTCCACTTT.

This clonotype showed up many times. CDR3 protein: CSASAGDEKLFF. DNA of the CDR3: TGCAGTGCTAGTGCGGGGGATGAAAAACTGTTTTTT. The chain joins TRBV20-1 to TRBJ1-4; D is possibly TRBD1 (5 bases). The CDR3 is made up of 12 amino acids. V was pared by 3 bases and J by 6 bases, with 8 bases between. The V gene's germline CDR1 is DFQATT and CDR2 SNEGSKA (reference sequence).

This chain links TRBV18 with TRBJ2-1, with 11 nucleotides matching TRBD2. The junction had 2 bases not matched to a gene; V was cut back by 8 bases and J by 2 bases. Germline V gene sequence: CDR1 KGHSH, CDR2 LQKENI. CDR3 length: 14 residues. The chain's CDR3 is CASATSGAYNEQFF. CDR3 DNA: TGTGCCAGCGCGACTAGCGGGGCCTACAATGAGCAGTTCTTC.